These T cell receptor beta chains were read from a single sample in a study of blood T cell repertoires in COVID-19. Sequencing was performed with immunoSEQ multiplex PCR; in TCRdb, only in-frame clones are kept and a portion is missing. The repertoire holds almost 200,000 clones, roughly nine tenths seen once, with 0.75% to 0.95% in the top ten. The material sequenced was peripheral blood. Source of these receptors: a woman aged 70-85 years with acute or convalescent COVID-19. CDR3s include the opening cysteine and the closing phenylalanine or tryptophan. The D gene is left open where the match is weak. Clone size appears in some rows only: once, few, many, or a class for an expanded clone.

>TRBD2|NA|TRBJ2-3|TRBV28
TGTGCCAGCAGTCAGGGCGGGGGGATCGCAGATACGCAGTATTTT
CASSQGGGIADTQYF
>TRBD1|NA|TRBJ1-3|TRBV7-3
TGTGCCAGCAGCCCCTTCGGGACAGGGGCTGGAAACACCATATATTTT
CASSPFGTGAGNTIYF
>TRBD2|NA|TRBJ2-1|TRBV9
TGTGCCAGCAGCGCCGGACTAGCGGGTGTAGGCAACAATGAGCAGTTCTTC
CASSAGLAGVGNNEQFF
>NA|NA|TRBJ1-4|TRBV2
TGTGCCAGCAGTGACAGGGTTGCAACTAATGAAAAACTGTTTTTT
CASSDRVATNEKLFF
>TRBD2|NA|TRBJ2-7|TRBV4-1
TGCGCCAGCAGCCAAGTTTCTAGCGGGGGCTACGAGCAGTACTTC
CASSQVSSGGYEQYF
>TRBD1|NA|TRBJ1-1|TRBV25-1
TGTGCCAGTACAGGGACAGGGGGTCACGAAGCTTTCTTT
CASTGTGGHEAFF
>NA|NA|TRBJ2-7|TRBV6-6
TGTGCCAGCAGTCCCCCCCGGGAAACCCACGAGCAGTACTTC
CASSPPRETHEQYF
>TRBD1|NA|TRBJ2-7|TRBV5-1
TGCGCCAGCAAGAGGACAGGGCAGGACGAGCAGTACTTC
CASKRTGQDEQYF
>NA|NA|TRBJ2-7|TRBV3-1/TRBV3-2
TGTGCCAGCAGCCAAGTCGACCGCGGGTACAACTTC
CASSQVDRGYNF
>NA|NA|TRBJ1-1|TRBV6-5
TGTGCCAGCAGGAACCTATACTTCACTGAAGCTTTCTTT
CASRNLYFTEAFF
>TRBD1|NA|TRBJ1-5|TRBV6-5
TGTGCCAGCAGTTCCAGACAGGGCTACAATCAGCCCCAGCATTTT
CASSSRQGYNQPQHF
>NA|NA|TRBJ2-1|TRBV6-1
TGTGCCAGCAGTGACCTTGGACAGATACAAACTGAGCAGTTCTTC
CASSDLGQIQTEQFF
>NA|NA|TRBJ1-5|TRBV15
TGTGCCACCAGCAGAGATCGCCGTGTACAGGGTAATCAGCCCCAGCATTTT
CATSRDRRVQGNQPQHF
>NA|once|TRBJ1-5|TRBV6-2/TRBV6-3
TGTGCCAGCAGCCTCGATCCTGACAGTATCAGGCCCCAGCATTTT
CASSLDPDSIRPQHF
>TRBD2|NA|TRBJ2-7|TRBV6-6
TGTGCCAGCAGTCCTCGGGGGGCCTACGAGCAGTACTTC
CASSPRGAYEQYF
>TRBD1|NA|TRBJ2-7|TRBV29-1
TGCAGCGTCACCCGTGGGACAGGGGTGGGGTACGAGCAGTACTTC
CSVTRGTGVGYEQYF
>TRBD1|NA|TRBJ1-6|TRBV9
TGTGCCAGCACCAAGGCCGGGACAGGTGGTTCACCCCTCCACTTT
CASTKAGTGGSPLHF
>TRBD1|once|TRBJ2-2|TRBV7-2
TGTGCCAGCAAGAGACAGGGAATGGACACCGGGGAGCTGTTTTTT
CASKRQGMDTGELFF
>NA|NA|TRBJ2-1|TRBV4-3
TGCGCCAGCAGCCAAGATCTTCTGAGAAGATACAATGAGCAGTTCTTC
CASSQDLLRRYNEQFF
>NA|NA|TRBJ1-4|TRBV28
TGTGCCAGCAGTTTTCTCTCGGGGGGGAATGAAAAACTGTTTTTT
CASSFLSGGNEKLFF
>TRBD1|NA|TRBJ1-4|TRBV19
TGTGCCAGTAGTTTCGCCGGGACAGGAAGGTTGGGAACTAATGAAAAACTGTTTTTT
CASSFAGTGRLGTNEKLFF
>NA|NA|TRBJ2-1|TRBV5-1
TGCGCCAGCAGCTTGGACCCTAGACGGCAGCAGTTCTTC
CASSLDPRRQQFF
>NA|NA|TRBJ2-2|TRBV28
TGTGCCAGCAGTTTATTAGCCCCCGGGGAGCTGTTTTTT
CASSLLAPGELFF
>TRBD2|NA|TRBJ2-3|TRBV2
TGTGCCAGCAGGTCCCCGGGACTAGCCGCTAGAGATACGCAGTATTTT
CASRSPGLAARDTQYF
>NA|NA|TRBJ1-2|TRBV7-9
TGTGCCAGCAGCCAAGAGGGTGGCTACACCTTC
CASSQEGGYTF
>NA|NA|TRBJ2-1|TRBV10-3
TGTGCCATCAGCCCCGGGTCGAGCTCCTACAATGAGCAGTTCTTC
CAISPGSSSYNEQFF
>NA|NA|TRBJ1-1|TRBV7-9
TGTGCCAGCACCGCGCAGGGGACCACTGAAGCTTTCTTT
CASTAQGTTEAFF
>NA|NA|TRBJ2-3|TRBV6-5
TGTGCCAGGCGTGAAGATACGCAGTATTTT
CARREDTQYF
>NA|NA|TRBJ1-2|TRBV3-1/TRBV3-2
TGTGCCAGCAGCCTCACGCAGGGATTGAGTGGCTACACCTTC
CASSLTQGLSGYTF
>TRBD1|NA|TRBJ1-2|TRBV6-5
TGTGCCAGCAGTAGACAGGGGGCAGGCTATGGCTACACCTTC
CASSRQGAGYGYTF
>NA|NA|TRBJ2-7|TRBV27
TGTGCCAGCAGTCTCCGTCCCGGAGAGACCTACGAGCAGTACTTC
CASSLRPGETYEQYF
>NA|NA|TRBJ1-1|TRBV7-2
TGTGCCAGCAGACAGGGTTACGCTGAAGCTTTCTTT
CASRQGYAEAFF
>NA|NA|TRBJ1-4|TRBV5-1
TGCGCCAGCAGCACACAGGGCCATGGTGAAAAACTGTTTTTT
CASSTQGHGEKLFF
>TRBD1|NA|TRBJ1-1|TRBV6-6
TGTGCCAGCAGTATGGGACAGGGGGAGAGGGCTGAAGCTTTCTTT
CASSMGQGERAEAFF
>NA|NA|TRBJ2-1|TRBV5-1
TGCGCCAGCAGCGCGGGGAATGAGCAGTTCTTC
CASSAGNEQFF
>NA|NA|TRBJ1-1|TRBV29-1
TGCAGCGACGGGAACACTGAAGCTTTCTTT
CSDGNTEAFF